Following are 12 T cell receptor beta chains from one sample sequenced in a study of T cells expressing NK-cell markers. TCRdb reanalyzed the 5' RACE reads and collapses them to one entry per CDR3 protein, without DNA. The specimen's table records about 550,000 distinct CDR3 sequences. Sequencing was done on a sample of blood T cells: a sorted CD56 or NKG2C T cell subset, CD4+ or CD8+ T cells, or bulk PBMC T cells (not recorded which). The receptors were sampled from a man aged 18-30 years in good health.

The rearrangement links TRBV7-9 to TRBJ2-3. This CDR3 is built from 16 residues. Germline V gene lookup returns CDR1 SEHNR and CDR2 FQNEAQ (reference sequence). The CDR3 loop is CASSLTTRKVSDTQYF.

This rearrangement joins TRBV6-1 to TRBJ2-1. The CDR3 has 15 amino acids. Germline values: CDR1 MNHNS, CDR2 SASEGT. CDR3 sequence: CASSEEKYSYNEQFF.

The rearrangement uses TRBV18 and TRBJ2-2; checking the TCRdb D call of TRBD1 is not possible without DNA. The germline CDR1 and CDR2 sequences are KGHSH and LQKENI. There are 18 residues in the CDR3. CDR3: CASSPTRTGTRNTGELFF. Filled out from reference TRBV18 and TRBJ2-2, the complete variable domain reads NAGVMQNPRHLVRRRGQEARLRCSPMKGHSHVYWYRQLPEEGLKFMVYLQKENIIDESGMPKERFSAEFPKEGPSILRIQQVVRGDSAAYFCASSPTRTGTRNTGELFFGEGSRLTVL.

The chain employs TRBV25-1 and TRBJ1-6; TCRdb returns TRBD1, unconfirmable since there is no DNA. This CDR3 contains 15 residues. Germline lookup yields CDR1 MGHDK and CDR2 SYGVNS. The CDR3 loop reads CASSERGQGFSPLHF.

This chain links TRBV7-3 with TRBJ2-1; TCRdb outputs TRBD2, but without DNA this stays unchecked. Germline assignment: CDR1 SGHTA and CDR2 FQGTGA. The CDR3 is 17 residues long. CDR3 amino acids: CASSPSPGGRASNEQFF. The full variable domain, in which reference TRBV7-3 and TRBJ2-1 provide the parts outside the CDR3, is GAGVSQTPSNKVTEKGKYVELRCDPISGHTALYWYRQSLGQGPEFLIYFQGTGAADDSGLPNDRFFAVRPEGSVSTLKIQRTERGDSAVYLCASSPSPGGRASNEQFFGPGTRLTVL.

The chain joins TRBV10-2 to TRBJ2-4. Germline V gives CDR1 WSHSY, CDR2 SAAADI. The CDR3 is made up of 13 amino acids. The CDR3 loop reads CASKATDVHIQYF.

V is TRBV11-1 and J is TRBJ2-3; without DNA, the TCRdb call of TRBD2 cannot be checked. The germline CDR1 and CDR2 sequences are SGHAT and FQDESV (reference sequence). The CDR3 covers 18 residues. This CDR3 is CASSLSSGGSGSTDTQYF.

The chain recombines TRBV6-5 with TRBJ2-7; TCRdb reports TRBD1, a call that lacks DNA to check it against. Germline V gene sequence: CDR1 MNHEY, CDR2 SVGAGI. The CDR3 is made up of 15 amino acids. CDR3 protein: CASSYGPNDPYEQYF.

The chain's CDR3 is CASSRSGPPYEQYF. V and J are TRBV7-2 and TRBJ2-7; with no DNA, the TCRdb D assignment of TRBD2 cannot be verified. Looked up from germline, CDR1 is SGHTA and CDR2 is FQGNSA. CDR3 length equals 14 residues.

The gene calls are TRBV6-2 or TRBV6-3 and TRBJ2-7. Per germline, CDR1 MNHEY and CDR2 SVGEGT. The CDR3 spans 14 residues. This chain's CDR3 is CASTNAWVSYEQYF.

The chain employs TRBV29-1 and TRBJ2-7; TCRdb outputs TRBD1, but without DNA this stays unchecked. The CDR3 has 14 amino acids. From germline, CDR1 is SQVTM and CDR2 ANQGSEA. CDR3 amino acids: CSVELQGESYEQYF.

The chain joins TRBV4-2 to TRBJ2-3; absent DNA, TCRdb's TRBD2 call cannot be checked. The CDR3 covers 16 residues. Germline-derived CDR1 and CDR2 are LGHNA and YNFKEQ. CDR3 sequence: CASSQGALATTDTQYF.